The 13 T cell receptor beta chains below all came from one sample that was sequenced in a study of CXCR3-negative and CXCR3-positive naive CD8 T cells. UMI-labeled TRB cDNA libraries were prepared by 5' RACE. TCRdb re-called the 5' RACE reads; every CDR3 protein appears as one record, without DNA. The table for this sample gives about 6,700 distinct CDR3 sequences. The sample taken for sequencing was naive CXCR3- CD8+ T cells from blood. The subset is: CD45RO-CCR7+CD27+CD95- naive CD8+ T cells lacking CXCR3 (TNR3-). The source is a human donor in good health. Some clones in this sample may be carry-over from other donors' samples.

This sequence joins TRBV6-2 or TRBV6-3 and TRBJ2-7; absent DNA, TCRdb's TRBD1 call cannot be checked. Germline CDR1 reads MNHEY; CDR2 reads SVGEGT. This CDR3 is 14 amino acids long. The CDR3: CASNGIPNLYEQYF.

This chain uses TRBV7-8 with TRBJ2-4; checking the TCRdb D call of TRBD1 is not possible without DNA. The V gene's germline CDR1 is SGHVS and CDR2 FQNEAQ. This CDR3 has 19 residues. This chain's CDR3 is CASSFYTGATRIAKNIQYF.

The rearrangement links TRBV2 to TRBJ1-3; as DNA is missing, the TRBD1 call by TCRdb cannot be tested. Germline V gives CDR1 SNHLY, CDR2 FYNNEI. The CDR3 spans 17 residues. CDR3 sequence reads: CASSDFQKDIFGNTIYF.

By frequency, this clonotype registers medium-sized (0.01 to 0.1%). The chain has TRBV9 and TRBJ2-7; TCRdb lists TRBD1, though no DNA is available to test this call. The germline gives CDR1 SGDLS, CDR2 YYNGEE. CDR3 length: 12 residues. Here the CDR3 reads CASSLQGREQYF.

Frequency places this clonotype as medium-sized (0.01 to 0.1%). This rearrangement joins TRBV14 to TRBJ2-1; lacking DNA, the TRBD2 call made by TCRdb goes unchecked. This CDR3 has 15 residues. The V gene's germline CDR1 is SGHDN and CDR2 FVKESK. This CDR3 is CASSQPGLAGNEQFF. The variable domain in full, with the rest retrieved from reference TRBV14 and TRBJ2-1, is EAGVTQFPSHSVIEKGQTVTLRCDPISGHDNLYWYRRVMGKEIKFLLHFVKESKQDESGMPNNRFLAERTGGTYSTLKVQPAELEDSGVYFCASSQPGLAGNEQFFGPGTRLTVL.

The chain employs TRBV27 and TRBJ1-1. Germline CDR1 is MNHEY and CDR2 is SMNVEV (reference sequence). The CDR3 totals 12 residues. The CDR3 reads CASSLIGAEAFF.

This clonotype is deemed medium-sized by its frequency. The V and J genes are TRBV20-1 and TRBJ2-1; TCRdb proposes TRBD2, but this gene call is untestable without DNA. The germline V gene encodes CDR1 DFQATT and CDR2 SNEGSKA (reference sequence). The CDR3 covers 17 residues. The CDR3 loop reads CSARERTSSSSYNEQFF.

This sequence joins TRBV20-1 and TRBJ2-7. CDR1 and CDR2 from the germline V gene are DFQATT and SNEGSKA (reference sequence). The CDR3 loop spans 12 amino acids. The CDR3 is CSATDLSYEQYF.

This clonotype is called medium-sized (0.01 to 0.1%) based on its frequency. V is TRBV29-1 and J is TRBJ2-7; checking the TCRdb D call of TRBD1 is not possible without DNA. Germline CDR1 SQVTM, CDR2 ANQGSEA. This CDR3 has 12 residues. This CDR3 reads CSVGQGNYEQYF.

This chain uses TRBV7-9 with TRBJ2-3; TCRdb's assignment of TRBD1 cannot be checked, as there is no DNA. Germline V gene lookup returns CDR1 SEHNR and CDR2 FQNEAQ (reference sequence). The CDR3 is made up of 15 amino acids. The CDR3: CASSHLDRDKDTQYF.

This clonotype counts as medium-sized by frequency. The V and J genes are TRBV29-1 and TRBJ1-1; without DNA, the TCRdb call of TRBD1 cannot be checked. The CDR3 is 17 amino acids. CDR1 SQVTM and CDR2 ANQGSEA come from the germline V gene. This CDR3 reads CSVEDHLSGLADTEAFF.

This clonotype is deemed medium-sized by its frequency. CDR3 in amino acids: CSVPTSGEQYF. V is TRBV29-1 and J is TRBJ2-7; checking the TCRdb D call of TRBD2 is not possible without DNA. Per the germline V gene, CDR1 is SQVTM and CDR2 is ANQGSEA. The CDR3 has 11 amino acids.

V gene TRBV20-1 combines with J gene TRBJ2-7. Germline V gene data show CDR1 as DFQATT and CDR2 as SNEGSKA (reference sequence). There are 15 residues in the CDR3. Here the CDR3 reads CSASGGTHPTYEQYF.